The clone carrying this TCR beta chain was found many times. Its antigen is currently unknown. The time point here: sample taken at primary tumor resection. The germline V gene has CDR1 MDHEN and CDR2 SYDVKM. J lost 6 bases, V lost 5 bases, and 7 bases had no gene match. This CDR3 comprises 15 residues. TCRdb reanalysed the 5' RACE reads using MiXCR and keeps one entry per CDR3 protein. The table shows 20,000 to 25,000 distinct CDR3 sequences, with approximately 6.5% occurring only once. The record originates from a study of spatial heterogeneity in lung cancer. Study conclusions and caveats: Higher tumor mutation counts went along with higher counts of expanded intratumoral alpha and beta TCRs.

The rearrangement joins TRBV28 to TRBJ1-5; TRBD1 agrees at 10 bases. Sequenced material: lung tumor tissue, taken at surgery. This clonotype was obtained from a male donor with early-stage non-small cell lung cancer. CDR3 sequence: CASSPTGGGSQPQHF. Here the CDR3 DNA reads TGTGCCAGCAGTCCGACAGGGGGCGGTAGTCAGCCCCAGCATTTT.